This TCR beta chain was captured in a study of blood T cell repertoires in COVID-19. CDR3 length equals 15 residues. The V and J ends lost 6 bases and 2 bases, in that order; junction bases with no gene match: 12. Germline V CDR1 and CDR2: SQVTM, ANQGSEA. Data came from immunoSEQ multiplex PCR; TCRdb stores just in-frame clones and leaves some out. The data contain about 190,000 clones, around 84% of them seen just once; the ten biggest clones take up roughly 3.2%. This sequence was found in a woman between 25 and 40 years old who had recovered from COVID-19. Sequenced input: PBMCs or T cells enriched from blood (not recorded which). J is TRBJ2-5 and V is TRBV29-1; 7 nucleotides agree with TRBD1. CDR3 DNA sequence: TGCAGCGTGCCGGGACAGAGAACCGTTCAAGAGACCCAGTACTTC. Translating it yields CSVPGQRTVQETQYF.